This T cell receptor beta chain was recorded in a study of early stage breast cancer tumors (TCRdb year 2017). Concerning the study at large: Of the 15 to 20 invasive breast tumors, about a dozen were found to be estrogen receptor-positive, progesterone receptor-positive and HER2-negative. Of the roughly twelve ER+/PR+/HER2- tumors, eight were classified as invasive ductal carcinomas and four as invasive lobular carcinomas. The average read coverage per sample was roughly 10-fold. Across all samples, more than 2.5 million templates representing 1.2 million or so unique clonotypes were detected. The paper's findings and limits, for the study overall: Enriched TCRB sequences shared across patients were found to be mostly commonly generated sequences that were unlikely to play an important role in the tumor microenvironment. Sequencing bulk genomic DNA from unsorted cells could not capture chain pairing or functional markers like CD4, CD8 and FOXP3. Tumors showed around 2.5-fold higher T cell density and higher clonality than adjacent normal breast tissue. Because the cohort was small, analysis by tumor subtype was not possible. Repertoires from blood resembled normal breast more closely than tumor, and using blood as a reference for each tissue separated tumor from normal in about 90% of the 16 patients.

To note about this clone: The antigen this receptor binds is unknown. Per-base quality was not reported, and no clone a single base away is much larger than it.

Each sample was amplified as two independent genomic DNA replicates: roughly 0.5 ug for blood and 1.5 ug for tumor or normal breast. TCRB sequencing of genomic DNA was carried out with the ImmunoSeq Intro kit according to the manufacturer's instructions. Multiplex PCR ran roughly 30 cycles with proprietary primers and spike-in control sequences for absolute quantification. Single-end 150-bp reads were used to sequence an 87-bp fragment spanning the CDR3 plus the flanking V and J genes. Seven samples, with two replicates for each sample, were multiplexed per lane of an Illumina MiSeq using version 3.0 chemistry. As for how the authors treated the data: The vendor's proprietary pipeline handled the raw data processing, merging both replicates into a single result for each sample. Clonotypes were defined as productive rearrangements sharing the V-gene family, CDR3 amino acid sequence and J-gene segment. To compute clonality, the normalized Shannon entropy (Pielou evenness) of TCRB abundances was subtracted from 1. T cell density was estimated by dividing total templates by the number of input cells inferred from the DNA input amount. Recon with default parameters was used to estimate total repertoire diversity and clonality. A clonotype was considered tumor-enriched if its abundance in tumor exceeded 0.1% and was at least 32-fold higher than its abundance in normal breast. This immuneACCESS table, as held by TCRdb, lists in-frame sequences with V and J called but not all clones. Of the missing ones, under half trace to an unresolved V gene in checked studies; the others have no known cause. The V and J calls and clone size are taken from that table; D and trimming were inferred from the DNA. This sample has about 51,000 clones in its table, and 78% of those were observed once. The ten biggest clones cover 3.4% of the sample.

The study profiled bulk TCR beta-chain repertoires in matched peripheral blood, tumor and adjacent normal breast tissue taken from some 17 patients with early-stage breast cancer. Before surgery, whole blood (about 5-10 mL) was collected into EDTA tubes and processed within 2 hours. Peripheral blood mononuclear cells were isolated by Ficoll-Paque centrifugation in SepMate-50 tubes. For storage in liquid nitrogen, PBMCs were cryopreserved as aliquots of 2 to 4 million cells in about 90% FBS with about 10% DMSO. The Qiagen AllPrep DNA/RNA Mini kit was used to extract genomic DNA. At the junction V is shortened by 7 bases and J by 6 bases, with 13 bases in between. Inclusive of the bounding cysteine and phenylalanine, the CDR3 is 13 residues long. The CDR3 DNA has 39 bases and is translated from base 1. For CDR1 and CDR2, the germline V gene (reference sequence) lists LNHDA and SQIVND.

The chain is assembled from TRBV19 and TRBJ2-1; TRBD1 is a weak D gene call, 5 bases matching. Sequencing used blood. The TCR comes from a person aged 35-55 years with breast cancer. The DNA is as follows: TGTGCCAGTACTTTGGGGCCCTCCAATGAGCAGTTCTTC. Its translation is CASTLGPSNEQFF.